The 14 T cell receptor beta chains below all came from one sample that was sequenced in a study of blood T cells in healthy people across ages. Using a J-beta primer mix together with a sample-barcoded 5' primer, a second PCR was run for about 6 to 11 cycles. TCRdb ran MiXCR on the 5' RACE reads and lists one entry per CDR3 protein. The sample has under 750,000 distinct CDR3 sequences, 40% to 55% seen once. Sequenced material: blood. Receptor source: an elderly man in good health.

CDR3 loop: CSAALSQGNTEAFF. The CDR3 nucleotides are TGCAGCGCTGCCCTATCGCAAGGAAACACTGAAGCTTTCTTT. This rearrangement joins TRBV29-1 to TRBJ1-1; D remains unclear. Trimming removed 7 bases at V and 2 bases at J, with 17 bases between. CDR1 is SQVTM, CDR2 ANQGSEA, per germline. The CDR3 consists of 14 residues.

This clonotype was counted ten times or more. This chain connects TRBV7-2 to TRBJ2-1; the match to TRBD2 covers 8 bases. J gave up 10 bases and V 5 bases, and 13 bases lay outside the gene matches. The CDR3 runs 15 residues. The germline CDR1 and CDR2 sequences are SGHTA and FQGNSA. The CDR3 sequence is CASSNRGGGIMEQFF. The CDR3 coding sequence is TGTGCCAGCAGCAATCGGGGGGGGGGGATTATGGAGCAGTTCTTC.

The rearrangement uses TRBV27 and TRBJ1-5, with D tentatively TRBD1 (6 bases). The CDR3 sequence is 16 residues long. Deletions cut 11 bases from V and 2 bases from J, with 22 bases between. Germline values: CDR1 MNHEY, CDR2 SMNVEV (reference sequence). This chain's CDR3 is CAGKGYAPGGNQPQHF. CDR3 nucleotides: TGTGCCGGCAAGGGGTACGCCCCAGGGGGCAATCAGCCCCAGCATTTT.

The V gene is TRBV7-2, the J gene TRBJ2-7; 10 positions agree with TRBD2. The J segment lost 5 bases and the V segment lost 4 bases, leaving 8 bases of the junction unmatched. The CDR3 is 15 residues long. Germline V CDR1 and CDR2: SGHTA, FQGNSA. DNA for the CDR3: TGTGCCAGCAGCTCGTCAGCGGGAGGGCCCCACGAGCAGTACTTC. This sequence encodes CASSSSAGGPHEQYF.

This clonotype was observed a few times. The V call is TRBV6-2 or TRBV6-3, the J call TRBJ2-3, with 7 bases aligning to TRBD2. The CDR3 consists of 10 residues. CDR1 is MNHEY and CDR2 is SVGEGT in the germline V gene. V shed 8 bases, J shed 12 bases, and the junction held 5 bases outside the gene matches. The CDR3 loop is CASGAGDQYF. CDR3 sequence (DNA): TGTGCCAGCGGGGCGGGGGATCAGTATTTT.

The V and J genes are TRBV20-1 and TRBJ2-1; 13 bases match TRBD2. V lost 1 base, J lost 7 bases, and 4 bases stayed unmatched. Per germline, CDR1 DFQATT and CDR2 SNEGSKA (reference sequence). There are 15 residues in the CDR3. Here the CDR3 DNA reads TGCAGTGCTAGAGTACTAGCGGGGGGGCTAAATGAGCAGTTCTTC. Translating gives CSARVLAGGLNEQFF.

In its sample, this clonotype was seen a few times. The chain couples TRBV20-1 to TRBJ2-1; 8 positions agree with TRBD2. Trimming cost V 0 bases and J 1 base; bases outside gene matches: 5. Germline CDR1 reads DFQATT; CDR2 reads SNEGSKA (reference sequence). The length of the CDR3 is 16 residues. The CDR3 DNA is TGCAGTGCTAGAGATGAAAGCGGGAGATCCTACAATGAGCAGTTCTTC. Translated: CSARDESGRSYNEQFF.

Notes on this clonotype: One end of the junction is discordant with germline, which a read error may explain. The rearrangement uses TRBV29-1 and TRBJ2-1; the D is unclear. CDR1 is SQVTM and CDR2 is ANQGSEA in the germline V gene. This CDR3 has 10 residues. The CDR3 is CGVTVNEQFF. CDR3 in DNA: TGCGGCGTGACGGTAAATGAGCAGTTCTTC.

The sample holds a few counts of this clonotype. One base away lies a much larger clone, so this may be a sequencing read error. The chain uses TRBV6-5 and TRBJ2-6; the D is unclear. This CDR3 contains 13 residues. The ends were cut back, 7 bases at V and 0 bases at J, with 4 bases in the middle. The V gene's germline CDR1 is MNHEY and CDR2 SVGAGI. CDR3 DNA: TGTGCCAGCATGGTCTCTGGGGCCAACGTCCTGACTTTC. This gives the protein CASMVSGANVLTF.

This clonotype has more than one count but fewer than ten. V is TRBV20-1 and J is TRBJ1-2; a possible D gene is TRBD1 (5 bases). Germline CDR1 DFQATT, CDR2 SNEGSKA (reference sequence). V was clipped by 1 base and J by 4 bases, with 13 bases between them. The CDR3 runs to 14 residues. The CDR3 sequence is CSARVAPGSYGYTF. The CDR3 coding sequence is TGCAGTGCTAGAGTGGCCCCAGGGAGCTATGGCTACACCTTC.

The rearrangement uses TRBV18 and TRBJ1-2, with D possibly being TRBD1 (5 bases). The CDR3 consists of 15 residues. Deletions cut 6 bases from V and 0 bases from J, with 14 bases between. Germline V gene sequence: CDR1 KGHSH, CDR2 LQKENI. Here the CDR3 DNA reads TGTGCCAGCTCGGTATCCGGGGGACCTAACTATGGCTACACCTTC. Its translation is CASSVSGGPNYGYTF.

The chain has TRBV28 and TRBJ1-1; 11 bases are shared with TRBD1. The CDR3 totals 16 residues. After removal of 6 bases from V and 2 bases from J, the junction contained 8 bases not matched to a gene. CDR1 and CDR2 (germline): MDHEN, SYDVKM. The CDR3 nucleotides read TGTGCCAGCAGCCAGGACAGGGGGCGATTAAACACTGAAGCTTTCTTT. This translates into CASSQDRGRLNTEAFF.

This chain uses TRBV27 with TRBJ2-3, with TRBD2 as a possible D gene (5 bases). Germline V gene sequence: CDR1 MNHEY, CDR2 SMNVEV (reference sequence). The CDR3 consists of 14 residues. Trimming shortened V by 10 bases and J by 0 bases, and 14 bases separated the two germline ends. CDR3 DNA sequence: TGTGCCACTGGAGCGGCCTCAAGCACAGATACGCAGTATTTT. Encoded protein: CATGAASSTDTQYF.

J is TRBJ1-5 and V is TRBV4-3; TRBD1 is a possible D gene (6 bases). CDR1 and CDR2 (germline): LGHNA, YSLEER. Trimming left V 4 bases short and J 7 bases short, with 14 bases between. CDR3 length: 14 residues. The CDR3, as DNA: TGCGCCAGCAGCCGTATTACAGGGCAACAGCCCCAGCATTTT. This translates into CASSRITGQQPQHF.